This T cell receptor beta chain was sequenced during a study of blood T cell repertoires in COVID-19. The V end lost 5 bases, the J end lost 10 bases, and 17 bases lay between the germline ends. The CDR3 is made up of 13 amino acids. The V gene's germline CDR1 is SGHTA and CDR2 FQGNSA. Assay used: immunoSEQ multiplex PCR; TCRdb lists only in-frame clones, some missing. The sample lists 250,000 to 350,000 clones; 75% to 90% were seen once. V is TRBV7-2 and J is TRBJ1-1; no clear D gene. Specimen: PBMCs or T cells enriched from blood (not recorded which). The receptor was derived from a woman in her late teens or twenties who had recovered from COVID-19. The CDR3 bases are TGTGCCAGCAGCGACCACGGGAGGGTAGGAGCTTTCTTT. As protein: CASSDHGRVGAFF. The whole variable domain, remainder taken from reference TRBV7-2 and TRBJ1-1, is GAGVSQSPSNKVTEKGKDVELRCDPISGHTALYWYRQSLGQGLEFLIYFQGNSAPDKSGLPSDRFSAERTGGSVSTLTIQRTQQEDSAVYLCASSDHGRVGAFFGQGTRLTVV.